What follows is one T cell receptor beta chain and its context. Its target is unknown. Autoimmune disease history or systemic immunosuppression excluded patients. V dropped 6 bases and J dropped 4; count of bases not matched to a gene: 2. The germline V gene encodes CDR1 SGHDN and CDR2 FVKESK. The CDR3 is made up of 15 amino acids. The data were obtained in a study of OX40 agonist ivuxolimab in advanced cancers. For the study at large: The study enrolled dose-escalation patients with hepatocellular carcinoma, melanoma, renal cell or head and neck cancer. General study findings and limits: The CD4+ and CD8+ T cells in the blood had expanded clonally by week 6 at 0.1 to 3.0 mg/kg.

Clones were read by immunoSEQ multiplex PCR, and TCRdb kept only the in-frame ones, dropping some. The table records about 19,000 clones, approximately 73% of them present only once. The sequencing here drew on CD4+ or CD8+ T cells sorted from blood, taken in a trial of the OX40 agonist ivuxolimab. The rearrangement joins TRBV14 to TRBJ2-1, with 14 nucleotides matching TRBD2. The receptor was derived from an adult with an advanced solid tumor such as melanoma, head and neck, liver or kidney cancer. This CDR3 is CASRGLAGGYNEQFF. CDR3 in DNA: TGTGCCAGCAGAGGACTAGCGGGAGGTTACAATGAGCAGTTCTTC.